The 24 T cell receptor beta chains in this list originate from one sample, sequenced in a study of CD8 T cells in Susac syndrome. The authors reverse transcribed about 0.45 to 1 ug RNA with random hexamers. From the immunoSEQ multiplex PCR reads, TCRdb called clonotypes with MiXCR, one entry per CDR3 protein. Here the sample spans approximately 190,000 distinct CDR3 sequences, over 90% being singletons. What was sequenced was CD8+ T cells from PBMCs. The receptors shown here come from a human donor with Susac syndrome.

V and J are TRBV27 and TRBJ2-7; D unresolved. The CDR3 has 13 residues. Germline loops: CDR1 MNHEY, CDR2 SMNVEV (reference sequence). V was shortened by 3 bases and J by 3 bases, with 9 bases between the two germline ends. This chain's CDR3 is CASSFGRFYEQYF. DNA for the CDR3: TGTGCCAGCAGTTTTGGACGGTTCTACGAGCAGTACTTC.

CDR3 bases: TGTGCCAGCAGCCGACTCCTAGGGGGGGGCTACGAGCAGTACTTC. Residues: CASSRLLGGGYEQYF. The chain links TRBV5-6 to TRBJ2-7; a possible D gene is TRBD2 (7 bases). Trimming left V 4 bases short and J 3 bases short, with 17 bases between. The germline V gene has CDR1 SGHDT and CDR2 YYEEEE. This CDR3 region has 15 residues.

The J gene is TRBJ1-2, the V gene TRBV7-8, with D perhaps TRBD1 (5 bases). Trimming left V 7 bases short and J 6 bases short, with 21 bases between. The length of the CDR3 is 15 residues. Germline V gene lookup returns CDR1 SGHVS and CDR2 FQNEAQ. CDR3 bases: TGTGCCAGCACCCCCAACGTTCAGGGTCTGGATGGCTACACCTTC. Translated: CASTPNVQGLDGYTF. Supplemented by reference TRBV7-8 and TRBJ1-2, the full variable domain reads GAGVSQSPRYKVAKRGQDVALRCDPISGHVSLFWYQQALGQGPEFLTYFQNEAQLDKSGLPSDRFFAERPEGSVSTLKIQRTQQEDSAVYLCASTPNVQGLDGYTFGSGTRLTVV.

The chain joins TRBV13 to TRBJ1-2; D may be TRBD1 (5 bases). The CDR3 contains 13 residues. V lost 6 bases and J 4 bases, leaving 12 bases between the germline ends. Looked up from germline, CDR1 is PRHDT and CDR2 is FYEKMQ (reference sequence). This CDR3 reads CASRPTGGYGYTF. Here the CDR3 DNA reads TGTGCCAGCAGACCAACCGGGGGCTATGGCTACACCTTC.

V is TRBV19 and J is TRBJ2-3; D gene ambiguous. The CDR3 length is 15 residues. The germline CDR1 and CDR2 sequences are LNHDA and SQIVND (reference sequence). Trimming took 6 bases from V and 5 from J, leaving 18 bases between them. The CDR3 region has the DNA TGTGCCAGTAGCGAGCAGAGGAGTGATCTAGATACGCAGTATTTT. This sequence encodes CASSEQRSDLDTQYF.

The chain joins TRBV7-9 to TRBJ2-7; D unclear. The CDR3 is made up of 13 amino acids. Trimming took 2 bases from V and 2 from J, leaving 7 bases between them. The V gene's germline CDR1 is SEHNR and CDR2 FQNEAQ (reference sequence). In DNA, the CDR3 is TGTGCCAGCAGCTTAAGTCAGACCTACGAGCAGTACTTC. This gives the protein CASSLSQTYEQYF.

The chain uses TRBV7-9 and TRBJ2-7; 11 bases are shared with TRBD2. Germline loops: CDR1 SEHNR, CDR2 FQNEAQ (reference sequence). This CDR3 is 15 amino acids long. The V gene end was trimmed by 5 bases and the J gene end by 3 bases; junction bases not matched to a gene: 6. The CDR3 region is CASSPETSGIYEQYF. The DNA of the CDR3 is TGTGCCAGCAGCCCCGAGACTAGCGGGATCTACGAGCAGTACTTC.

The rearrangement links TRBV7-9 to TRBJ2-7; 7 bases line up with TRBD1. The CDR3 sequence is 14 residues long. Germline assignment: CDR1 SEHNR and CDR2 FQNEAQ (reference sequence). V lost 5 bases and J lost 5; bases outside the gene matches: 9. CDR3 loop: CASSEDRLVHEQYF. Here the CDR3 DNA reads TGTGCCAGCAGCGAGGACAGGTTGGTCCACGAGCAGTACTTC.

This chain links TRBV30 with TRBJ1-2; possible D gene TRBD1, 5 bases. V shed 3 bases and J shed 4 bases, with 12 bases lying between them. The CDR3 totals 13 residues. Germline assignment: CDR1 GTSNPN and CDR2 SVGIG (reference sequence). The CDR3 region is CAWRGAGTYGYTF. Here the CDR3 DNA reads TGTGCCTGGAGAGGGGCAGGAACCTATGGCTACACCTTC.

The chain employs TRBV15 and TRBJ2-1; D remains ambiguous. Per the germline V gene, CDR1 is LNHNV and CDR2 is YYDKDF (reference sequence). CDR3 length: 16 amino acids. V gave up 1 base and J gave up 1 base, with 11 bases separating them. The CDR3, as DNA: TGTGCCACCAGCAGAGGAGCGAAGGGATCCTACAATGAGCAGTTCTTC. Encoded protein: CATSRGAKGSYNEQFF.

The chain links TRBV3-1 to TRBJ2-7; D not certain. The CDR3 consists of 12 residues. The V end lost 0 bases, the J end lost 4 bases, and 4 bases lay between the germline ends. CDR1 and CDR2 from the germline V gene are LGHDT and YNNKEL (reference sequence). CDR3: CASSQDWYEQYF. The CDR3 nucleotides are TGTGCCAGCAGCCAAGATTGGTACGAGCAGTACTTC.

The chain joins TRBV7-9 to TRBJ2-1, with D possibly matching TRBD2 (5 bases). The CDR3 sequence is 14 residues long. Trimming removed 1 base at V and 4 bases at J, with 8 bases between. CDR1 SEHNR and CDR2 FQNEAQ come from the germline V gene (reference sequence). The CDR3 coding sequence is TGTGCCAGCAGCTTAGACGGGAAGTACAATGAGCAGTTCTTC. Protein product: CASSLDGKYNEQFF.

The chain links TRBV30 to TRBJ1-3; possible D gene TRBD1, 6 bases. V was cut by 3 bases and J by 8 bases, with 20 bases left in between. Per germline, CDR1 GTSNPN and CDR2 SVGIG (reference sequence). The CDR3 extends over 15 amino acids. The DNA of the CDR3 is TGTGCCTGGAGGGCCTCCCCCGGAAACAGGGACACCATATATTTT. Amino acid sequence: CAWRASPGNRDTIYF.

V usage is TRBV30 and J usage is TRBJ1-1; 7 bases map to TRBD1. The germline CDR1 and CDR2 sequences are GTSNPN and SVGIG (reference sequence). CDR3 length equals 13 residues. V gave up 1 base and J gave up 6 bases; unmatched junction bases: 5. The CDR3 nucleotides read TGTGCCTGGAGTGATGACAGGGCCCCTGAAGCTTTCTTT. Residues: CAWSDDRAPEAFF.

The CDR3 sequence: CASSYVQGLLPEAFF. The CDR3 DNA is TGTGCCAGCAGTTACGTACAGGGTTTACTCCCTGAAGCTTTCTTT. The V call is TRBV7-2, the J call TRBJ1-1, with a tentative D call TRBD1 (6 bases). The germline V and J ends were trimmed by 6 bases and 6 bases, with 20 bases remaining between them. In germline, CDR1 is SGHTA, CDR2 FQGNSA. The CDR3 extends over 15 amino acids.

The chain couples TRBV5-4 to TRBJ2-7, with 8 bases lining up with TRBD1. This CDR3 spans 15 amino acids. Unmatched junction bases numbered 6, after V lost 4 bases and J lost 0 bases. CDR1 SGHNT and CDR2 YYREEE come from the germline V gene (reference sequence). The CDR3 DNA sequence: TGTGCCAGCAGCAGGACAGGGTCCGGCTCCTACGAGCAGTACTTC. It is translated as CASSRTGSGSYEQYF.

V gene TRBV13 combines with J gene TRBJ2-7; either TRBD1 or TRBD2 may supply D (5 bases each). The V and J ends lost 0 bases and 6 bases respectively, with 12 bases between them. This CDR3 is built from 14 residues. Per germline, CDR1 PRHDT and CDR2 FYEKMQ (reference sequence). CDR3 bases: TGTGCCAGCAGCTTAGGTCGCTCAGGGAGCGAGCAGTACTTC. Amino acid sequence: CASSLGRSGSEQYF.

The chain uses TRBV7-9 and TRBJ2-5; 7 positions match TRBD1. V lost 1 base and J lost 3; bases outside the gene matches: 2. CDR3 length equals 14 residues. The germline V gene has CDR1 SEHNR and CDR2 FQNEAQ (reference sequence). The CDR3 DNA is TGTGCCAGCAGCTTAGTCACAGGGGAAGAGACCCAGTACTTC. Protein: CASSLVTGEETQYF.

This chain connects TRBV3-1 to TRBJ2-1; D is unresolved. Germline lookup yields CDR1 LGHDT and CDR2 YNNKEL (reference sequence). The CDR3 runs 14 residues. V lost 4 bases to trimming and J lost 5 bases, with 12 bases between them. CDR3 protein: CASSPAQPNNEQFF. In DNA, the CDR3 is TGTGCCAGCAGCCCAGCACAGCCCAACAATGAGCAGTTCTTC.

This chain connects TRBV6-5 to TRBJ2-3; 15 nucleotides line up with TRBD2. Germline CDR1 MNHEY, CDR2 SVGAGI. This CDR3 comprises 17 residues. V trimming: 4 bases; J trimming: 3 bases; junction bases outside the gene matches: 5. Written as DNA, the CDR3 is TGTGCCAGCAGTTCCCGGACTAGCGGGGGGGATACAGATACGCAGTATTTT. Its translation: CASSSRTSGGDTDTQYF.

This clonotype was observed a single time. The CDR3 protein is CASSSGQGGQNRYGYTF. CDR3 coding DNA: TGTGCCAGCAGTTCGGGACAGGGGGGGCAAAATCGCTATGGCTACACCTTC. The V gene is TRBV12-3 or TRBV12-4, the J gene TRBJ1-2; 11 bases fit TRBD1. This CDR3 is 17 amino acids long. Trimming took 4 bases from V and 4 from J; bases not matched to a gene: 11.

This clonotype has only one observation. In nucleotides, the CDR3 is TGTGCCAGCAGCCCGGGGGGCCTTGGCTACACCTTC. It specifies CASSPGGLGYTF. The gene calls are TRBV9 and TRBJ1-2; possibly TRBD1 for D (6 bases). The germline CDR1 and CDR2 sequences are SGDLS and YYNGEE. The ends were cut back, 4 bases at V and 7 bases at J, with 11 bases in the middle. CDR3 length: 12 residues.

The rearrangement joins TRBV7-3 to TRBJ2-5; D is unclear. The CDR3 is 12 amino acids. Trimming left V 1 base short and J 8 bases short, with 8 bases between. CDR1 and CDR2 (germline): SGHTA, FQGTGA. Written as DNA, the CDR3 is TGTGCCAGCAGCTTAAGAGGCGGAACCCAGTACTTC. Amino acid sequence: CASSLRGGTQYF. The complete variable domain, with remaining parts taken from reference TRBV7-3 and TRBJ2-5, reads GAGVSQTPSNKVTEKGKYVELRCDPISGHTALYWYRQSLGQGPEFLIYFQGTGAADDSGLPNDRFFAVRPEGSVSTLKIQRTERGDSAVYLCASSLRGGTQYFGPGTRLLVL.

This chain links TRBV20-1 with TRBJ2-1; 7 bases are shared with TRBD2. J gave up 8 bases and V 7 bases, and 23 bases lay outside the gene matches. Per germline, CDR1 DFQATT and CDR2 SNEGSKA (reference sequence). There are 17 residues in the CDR3. CDR3 protein: CSVPRVPGTTKSYEQFF. The CDR3 nucleotides read TGCAGTGTCCCCCGCGTACCCGGGACTACGAAGTCGTATGAGCAGTTCTTC.